The table lists the clone carrying this TCR beta chain with a count of one. CDR3 size: 17 residues. Germline CDR1 reads LNHNV; CDR2 reads YYDKDF (reference sequence). After removal of 2 bases from V and 2 bases from J, the junction contained 4 bases not matched to a gene. This sample was taken from a study of blood T cell repertoires in COVID-19. Study overall: Acute-phase and convalescent COVID-19 samples originated in the United States, Italy and Spain.

In the source study's methods: By means of reference gene primer amplification, nucleated cell counts were estimated. Some clones are missing from TCRdb's copy, which holds only in-frame ones; the method was immunoSEQ multiplex PCR. Clone size and the V and J calls come from that table; the DNA yielded D and trimming. The repertoire holds fewer than 350,000 clones, 85% seen once, with around 1.8% in the top ten. Clinical history reported by participants formed the basis on which cohorts were assigned. The sample comprised PBMCs or T cells enriched from blood (not recorded which). The sequence was collected from a woman aged 30 to 39 who had been exposed to COVID-19. The genes are TRBV15 and TRBJ2-3; 13 nucleotides agree with TRBD2. The CDR3 bases are TGTGCCACCAGCAGACGTACTAGCGGGAGGGCCACAGATACGCAGTATTTT. Translating gives CATSRRTSGRATDTQYF. Drawing the rest from reference TRBV15 and TRBJ2-3, the complete variable domain is DAMVIQNPRYQVTQFGKPVTLSCSQTLNHNVMYWYQQKSSQAPKLLFHYYDKDFNNEADTPDNFQSRRPNTSFCFLDIRSPGLGDTAMYLCATSRRTSGRATDTQYFGPGTRLTVL.